The 9 T cell receptor beta chains below were found in one sample sequenced in a study of blood T cell repertoires in COVID-19. The protocol was immunoSEQ multiplex PCR, while the TCRdb copy is restricted to in-frame clones and leaves out a portion. Of roughly 250,000 clones listed, more than 60% are singletons. Source material: peripheral blood. The origin of the receptors is a woman between 40 and 50 years old with active or convalescent COVID-19.

The genes are TRBV19 and TRBJ1-4; TRBD1 matches 7 bases. Germline V gene data show CDR1 as LNHDA and CDR2 as SQIVND (reference sequence). The trim removed 5 bases at V and 2 bases at J, leaving 5 bases unmatched. The length of the CDR3 is 15 residues. Here the CDR3 reads CASSWGTDTNEKLFF. In nucleotides, the CDR3 is TGTGCCAGTAGTTGGGGGACAGATACTAATGAAAAACTGTTTTTT. Based on the CDR3 plus reference TRBV19 and TRBJ1-4, the full variable domain is DGGITQSPKYLFRKEGQNVTLSCEQNLNHDAMYWYRQDPGQGLRLIYYSQIVNDFQKGDIAEGYSVSREKKESFPLTVTSAQKNPTAFYLCASSWGTDTNEKLFFGSGTQLSVL.

The rearrangement uses TRBV27 and TRBJ2-3; D gene unclear. The CDR3 spans 15 residues. V lost 3 bases and J lost 1, with 11 bases in between. The germline V gene has CDR1 MNHEY and CDR2 SMNVEV (reference sequence). CDR3 loop: CASSFRTTGTDTQYF. The CDR3 DNA reads TGTGCCAGCAGTTTCCGAACCACGGGCACAGATACGCAGTATTTT.

The chain couples TRBV7-9 to TRBJ1-2, with a possible D match to TRBD1 (5 bases). CDR1 and CDR2 from the germline V gene are SEHNR and FQNEAQ (reference sequence). V lost 4 bases to trimming and J lost 3 bases, with 12 bases between them. The CDR3 covers 14 residues. The CDR3 DNA reads as TGTGCCAGCAGCTCCCCCGGGGGTTACTATGGCTACACCTTC. It codes for CASSSPGGYYGYTF.

The chain is built from TRBV29-1 and TRBJ1-1, with D perhaps matching TRBD1 (6 bases). V lost 6 bases, J lost 4 bases, and 15 bases lay in between. The CDR3 is made up of 13 amino acids. Germline CDR1 is SQVTM and CDR2 is ANQGSEA. The CDR3 protein is CSVFGQLATEAFF. CDR3 nucleotide sequence: TGCAGCGTATTCGGACAGCTTGCCACTGAAGCTTTCTTT.

The chain is built from TRBV5-1 and TRBJ2-3; TRBD2 agrees at 7 bases. Germline CDR1 reads SGHRS; CDR2 reads YFSETQ. The CDR3 extends over 14 amino acids. Trimming took 5 bases from V and 3 from J; bases not matched to a gene: 6. The CDR3 nucleotides are TGCGCCAGCAGTATAAGCGGGGTTACAGATACGCAGTATTTT. This encodes CASSISGVTDTQYF. The variable domain in full, completed from reference TRBV5-1 and TRBJ2-3, reads KAGVTQTPRYLIKTRGQQVTLSCSPISGHRSVSWYQQTPGQGLQFLFEYFSETQRNKGNFPGRFSGRQFSNSRSEMNVSTLELGDSALYLCASSISGVTDTQYFGPGTRLTVL.

The rearrangement uses TRBV19 and TRBJ2-5; D is unresolved. The V end was cut by 5 bases, the J end by 1 base, with 8 bases between. The CDR3 covers 13 residues. The germline CDR1 and CDR2 sequences are LNHDA and SQIVND (reference sequence). The CDR3 spells CASSVQVQETQYF. The CDR3 DNA reads as TGTGCCAGTAGTGTACAAGTCCAAGAGACCCAGTACTTC.

The chain joins TRBV6-2 or TRBV6-3 to TRBJ2-1, with D possibly matching TRBD2 (6 bases). This CDR3 is built from 14 residues. Trimming cost V 2 bases and J 4 bases, with 9 bases left between them. Germline assignment: CDR1 MNHEY and CDR2 SVGEGT. The CDR3 sequence is CASSYVGGYNEQFF. CDR3 nucleotide sequence: TGTGCCAGCAGTTACGTCGGGGGATACAATGAGCAGTTCTTC.

This clone was recorded a few times. This chain joins TRBV27 and TRBJ2-2, with a tentative D call TRBD1 (5 bases). V was cut by 6 bases and J by 5 bases, with 16 bases left in between. Germline V CDR1 and CDR2: MNHEY, SMNVEV (reference sequence). This CDR3 comprises 15 residues. CDR3 sequence (DNA): TGTGCCAGCAGACCATTGACAGCTTCGACCGGGGAGCTGTTTTTT. Translated: CASRPLTASTGELFF.

V is TRBV6-4 and J is TRBJ2-1, with TRBD2 identical over 11 bases. The CDR3 is 16 amino acids. J gave up 8 bases and V 11 bases, and 17 bases lay outside the gene matches. Germline CDR1 and CDR2: MRHNA and SNTAGT. Here the CDR3 reads CAHGLAGGFFSHEQFF. The CDR3 bases are TGTGCCCATGGGCTAGCGGGGGGCTTCTTTTCTCATGAGCAGTTCTTC.